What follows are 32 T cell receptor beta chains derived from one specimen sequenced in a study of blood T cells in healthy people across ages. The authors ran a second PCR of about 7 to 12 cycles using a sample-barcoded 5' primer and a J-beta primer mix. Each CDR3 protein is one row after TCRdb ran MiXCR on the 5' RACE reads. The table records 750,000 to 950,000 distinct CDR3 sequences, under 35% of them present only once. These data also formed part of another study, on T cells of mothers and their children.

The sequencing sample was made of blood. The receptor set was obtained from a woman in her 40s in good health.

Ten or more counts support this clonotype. The CDR3 bases are TGTGCCAGCTCACCAACTAATCAGCCCCAGCATTTT. Encoded protein: CASSPTNQPQHF. The chain recombines TRBV7-2 with TRBJ1-5; D not certain. CDR1 SGHTA and CDR2 FQGNSA come from the germline V gene. This CDR3 has 12 residues. The V and J ends lost 8 bases and 4 bases respectively, with 9 bases between them.

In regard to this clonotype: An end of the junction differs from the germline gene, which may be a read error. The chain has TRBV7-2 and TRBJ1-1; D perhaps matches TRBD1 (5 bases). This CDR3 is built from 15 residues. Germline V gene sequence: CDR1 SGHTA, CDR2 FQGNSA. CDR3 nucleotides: TGTGCCAGCAGCGGGGGACGGGGAATGAACACTGGAGCTTTCTTT. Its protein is CASSGGRGMNTGAFF.

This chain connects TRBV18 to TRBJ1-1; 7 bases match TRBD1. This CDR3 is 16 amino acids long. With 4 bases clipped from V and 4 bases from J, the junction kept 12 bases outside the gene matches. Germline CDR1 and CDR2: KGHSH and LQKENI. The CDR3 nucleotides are TGTGCCAGCTCACGAGAACAGGGGATTTCGGGCACTGAAGCTTTCTTT. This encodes CASSREQGISGTEAFF.

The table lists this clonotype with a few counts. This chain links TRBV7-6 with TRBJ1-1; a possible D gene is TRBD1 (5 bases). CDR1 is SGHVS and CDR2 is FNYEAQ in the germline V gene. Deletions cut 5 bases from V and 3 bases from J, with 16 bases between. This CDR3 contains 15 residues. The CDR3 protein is CASSTEGSRDTEAFF. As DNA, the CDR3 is TGTGCCAGCAGCACCGAGGGGTCGCGGGACACTGAAGCTTTCTTT.

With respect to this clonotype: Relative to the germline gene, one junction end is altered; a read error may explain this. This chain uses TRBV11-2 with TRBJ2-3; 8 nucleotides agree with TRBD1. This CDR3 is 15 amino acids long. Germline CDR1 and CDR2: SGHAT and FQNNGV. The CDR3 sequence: CTSSLQTGGTDTQYF. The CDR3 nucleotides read TGTACCAGCAGCTTACAGACAGGGGGCACAGATACGCAGTATTTT.

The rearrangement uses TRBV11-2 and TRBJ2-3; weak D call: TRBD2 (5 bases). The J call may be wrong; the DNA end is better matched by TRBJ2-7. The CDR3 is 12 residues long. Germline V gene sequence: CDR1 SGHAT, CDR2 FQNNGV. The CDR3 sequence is CASNSSTDTQYF. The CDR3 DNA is TGTGCCAGCAACTCTAGCACAGATACGCAGTACTTC.

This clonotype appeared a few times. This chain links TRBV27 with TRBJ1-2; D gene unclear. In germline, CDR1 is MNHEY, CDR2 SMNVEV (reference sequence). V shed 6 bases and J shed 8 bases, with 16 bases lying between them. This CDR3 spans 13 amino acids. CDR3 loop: CASRPTVGKGYTF. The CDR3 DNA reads TGTGCCAGCAGGCCAACCGTAGGGAAAGGCTACACCTTC.

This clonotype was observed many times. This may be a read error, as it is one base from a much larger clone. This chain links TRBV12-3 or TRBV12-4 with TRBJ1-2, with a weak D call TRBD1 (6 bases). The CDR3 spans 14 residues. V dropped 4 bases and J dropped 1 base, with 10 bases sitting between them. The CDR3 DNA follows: TGTGCCAGCAGTTGGACAGCCAATAACTATGGCTACACCTTC. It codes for CASSWTANNYGYTF.

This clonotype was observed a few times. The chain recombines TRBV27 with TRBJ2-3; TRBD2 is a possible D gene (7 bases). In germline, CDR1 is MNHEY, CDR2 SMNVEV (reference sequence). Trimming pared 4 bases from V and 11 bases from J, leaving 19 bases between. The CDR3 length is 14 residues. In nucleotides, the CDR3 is TGTGCCAGCAGTTCCCTTTCGGGGGGCCTCTGGCAGTATTTT. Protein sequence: CASSSLSGGLWQYF.

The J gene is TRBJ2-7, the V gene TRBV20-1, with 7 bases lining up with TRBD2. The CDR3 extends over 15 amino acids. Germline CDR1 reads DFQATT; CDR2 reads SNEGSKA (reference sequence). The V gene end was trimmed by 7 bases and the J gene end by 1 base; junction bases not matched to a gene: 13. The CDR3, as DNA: TGCAGTGTTAGCTGGGCGGGGGTCGGTTCCTACGAGCAGTACTTC. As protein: CSVSWAGVGSYEQYF.

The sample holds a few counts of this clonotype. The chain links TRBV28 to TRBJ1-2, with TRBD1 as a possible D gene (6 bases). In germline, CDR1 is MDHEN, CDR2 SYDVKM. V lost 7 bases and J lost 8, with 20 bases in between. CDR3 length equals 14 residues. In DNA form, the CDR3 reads TGTGCCAGCATCTCCGGACCGTCGAGGGGGGGCTACACCTTC. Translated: CASISGPSRGGYTF.

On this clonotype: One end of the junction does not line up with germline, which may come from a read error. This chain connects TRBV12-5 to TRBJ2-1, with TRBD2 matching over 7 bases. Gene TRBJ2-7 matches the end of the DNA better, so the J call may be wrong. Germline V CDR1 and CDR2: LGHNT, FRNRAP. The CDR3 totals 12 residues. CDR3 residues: CASARDYNEQYF. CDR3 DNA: TGTGCGAGTGCCCGGGACTACAATGAGCAGTACTTC.

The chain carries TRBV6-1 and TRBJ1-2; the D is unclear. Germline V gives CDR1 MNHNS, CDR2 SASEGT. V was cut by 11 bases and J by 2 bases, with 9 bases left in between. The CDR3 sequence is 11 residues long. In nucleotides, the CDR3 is TGTGCCGGCCAGTTCAACTATGGCTACACCTTC. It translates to CAGQFNYGYTF.

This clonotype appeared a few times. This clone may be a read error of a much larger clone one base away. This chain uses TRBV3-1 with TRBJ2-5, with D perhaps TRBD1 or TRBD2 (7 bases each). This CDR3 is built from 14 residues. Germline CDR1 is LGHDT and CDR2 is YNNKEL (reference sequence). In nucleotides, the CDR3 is TGTGTCAGCAGCCAAGCGGGACAGCAAGAGACCCAGTACTTC. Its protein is CVSSQAGQQETQYF.

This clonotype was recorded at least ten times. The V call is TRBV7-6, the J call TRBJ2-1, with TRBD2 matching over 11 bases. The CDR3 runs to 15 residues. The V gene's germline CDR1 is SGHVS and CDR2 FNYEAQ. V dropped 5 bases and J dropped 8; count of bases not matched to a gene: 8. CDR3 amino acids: CASSPVAGGLYEQFF. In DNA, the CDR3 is TGTGCCAGCAGCCCAGTAGCGGGGGGGCTCTATGAGCAGTTCTTC.

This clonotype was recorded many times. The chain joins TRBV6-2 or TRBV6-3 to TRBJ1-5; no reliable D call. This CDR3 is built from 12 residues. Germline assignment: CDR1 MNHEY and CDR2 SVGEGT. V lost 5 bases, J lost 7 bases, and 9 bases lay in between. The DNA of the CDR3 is TGTGCCAGCAGTACCGGGCCCCAGCCCCAGCATTTT. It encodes CASSTGPQPQHF.

The CDR3 sequence is CATLVSGGLFF. The CDR3, as DNA: TGTGCCACCCTGGTTAGCGGGGGGTTGTTCTTC. V gene TRBV12-3 or TRBV12-4 combines with J gene TRBJ2-1; 10 bases map to TRBD2. V shed 10 bases, J shed 15 bases, and the junction held 9 bases outside the gene matches. This CDR3 spans 11 amino acids.

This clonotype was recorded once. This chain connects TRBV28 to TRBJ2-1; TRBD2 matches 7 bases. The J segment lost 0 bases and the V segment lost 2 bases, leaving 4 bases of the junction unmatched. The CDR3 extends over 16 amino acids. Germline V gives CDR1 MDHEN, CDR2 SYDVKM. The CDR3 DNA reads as TGTGCCAGCAGTTTAAGCGGGGCCAGCTCCTACAATGAGCAGTTCTTC. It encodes CASSLSGASSYNEQFF.

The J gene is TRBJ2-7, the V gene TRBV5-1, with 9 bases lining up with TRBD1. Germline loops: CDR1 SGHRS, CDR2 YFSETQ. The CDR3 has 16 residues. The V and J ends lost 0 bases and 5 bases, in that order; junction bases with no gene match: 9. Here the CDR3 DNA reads TGCGCCAGCAGCTTGGTTGGGGGACAGGGTCTCCACGAGCAGTACTTC. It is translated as CASSLVGGQGLHEQYF.

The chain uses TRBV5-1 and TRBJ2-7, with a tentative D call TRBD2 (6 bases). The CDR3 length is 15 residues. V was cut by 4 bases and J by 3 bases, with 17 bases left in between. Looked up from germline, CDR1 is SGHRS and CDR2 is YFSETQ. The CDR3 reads CASSASHGTRYEQYF. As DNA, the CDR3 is TGCGCCAGCAGCGCCTCCCACGGGACTCGCTACGAGCAGTACTTC.

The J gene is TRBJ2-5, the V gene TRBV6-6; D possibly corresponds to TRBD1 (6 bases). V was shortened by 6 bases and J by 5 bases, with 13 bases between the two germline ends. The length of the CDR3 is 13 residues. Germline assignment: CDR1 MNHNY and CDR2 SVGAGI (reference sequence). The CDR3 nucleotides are TGTGCCAGCAGGGACGGGACACCGGAGACCCAGTACTTC. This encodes CASRDGTPETQYF.

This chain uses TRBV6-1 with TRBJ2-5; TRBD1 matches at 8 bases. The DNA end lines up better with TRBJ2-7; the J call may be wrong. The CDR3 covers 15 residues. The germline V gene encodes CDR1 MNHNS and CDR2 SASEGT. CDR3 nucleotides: TGTGCCAGCCTTTATAGGGGACAGGACGTTTTCGAGCAGTACTTC. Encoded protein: CASLYRGQDVFEQYF.

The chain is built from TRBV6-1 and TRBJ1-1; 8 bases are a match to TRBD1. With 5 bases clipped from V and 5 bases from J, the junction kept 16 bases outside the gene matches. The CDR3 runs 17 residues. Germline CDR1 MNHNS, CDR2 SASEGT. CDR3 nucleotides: TGTGCCAGCAGTCAGGCAGGGGGCCCAGCGAGAAAGACTGAAGCTTTCTTT. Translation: CASSQAGGPARKTEAFF.

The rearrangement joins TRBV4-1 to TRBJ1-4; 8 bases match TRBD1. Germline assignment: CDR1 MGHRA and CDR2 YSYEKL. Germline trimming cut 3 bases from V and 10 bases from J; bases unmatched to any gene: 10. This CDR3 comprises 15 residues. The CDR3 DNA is TGCGCCAGCAGCCAGCGGACAGGGAGCCTCCGAAAACTGTTTTTT. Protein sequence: CASSQRTGSLRKLFF.

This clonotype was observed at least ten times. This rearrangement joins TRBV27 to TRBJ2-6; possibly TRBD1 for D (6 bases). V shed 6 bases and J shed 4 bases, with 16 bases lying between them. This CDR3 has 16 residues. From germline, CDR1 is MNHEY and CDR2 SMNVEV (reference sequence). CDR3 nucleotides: TGTGCCAGCAGCCCGATTACAGGGTCCGGGGCCAACGTCCTGACTTTC. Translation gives CASSPITGSGANVLTF.

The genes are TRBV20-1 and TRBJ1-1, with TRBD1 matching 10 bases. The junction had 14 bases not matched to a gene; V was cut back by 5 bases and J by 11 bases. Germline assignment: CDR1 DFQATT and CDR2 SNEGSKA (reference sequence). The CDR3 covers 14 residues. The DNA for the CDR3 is TGCAGTGCTCCCGGGACAGGGGCTACGAGGATGGCTTTCTTT. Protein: CSAPGTGATRMAFF.

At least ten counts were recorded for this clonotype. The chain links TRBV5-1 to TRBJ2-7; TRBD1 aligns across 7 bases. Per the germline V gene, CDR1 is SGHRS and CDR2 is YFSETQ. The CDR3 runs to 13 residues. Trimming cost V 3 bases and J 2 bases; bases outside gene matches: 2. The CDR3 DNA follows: TGCGCCAGCAGCTGGGGACAGACCTACGAGCAGTACTTC. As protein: CASSWGQTYEQYF.

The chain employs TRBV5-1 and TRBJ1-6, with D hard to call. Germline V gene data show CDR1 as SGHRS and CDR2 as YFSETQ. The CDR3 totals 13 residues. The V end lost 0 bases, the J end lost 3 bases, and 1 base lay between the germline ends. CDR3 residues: CASSLDYNSPLHF. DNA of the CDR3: TGCGCCAGCAGCTTGGACTATAATTCACCCCTCCACTTT.

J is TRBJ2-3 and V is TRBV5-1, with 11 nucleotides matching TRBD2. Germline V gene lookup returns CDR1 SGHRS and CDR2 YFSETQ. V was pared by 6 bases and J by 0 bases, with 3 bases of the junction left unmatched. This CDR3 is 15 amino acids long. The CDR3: CASTGTSGSTDTQYF. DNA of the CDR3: TGCGCCAGCACAGGGACTAGCGGTAGCACAGATACGCAGTATTTT.

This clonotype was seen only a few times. The DNA of the CDR3 is TGTGCCAGCAGCCCCATTGGACAGTTCAATCAGCCCCAGCATTTT. Encoded protein: CASSPIGQFNQPQHF. The rearrangement links TRBV5-8 to TRBJ1-5; D is perhaps TRBD1 (6 bases). V was trimmed by 4 bases and J by 3 bases, leaving 14 bases between them. Germline-derived CDR1 and CDR2 are SGHTS and YDEGEE. This CDR3 has 15 amino acids.

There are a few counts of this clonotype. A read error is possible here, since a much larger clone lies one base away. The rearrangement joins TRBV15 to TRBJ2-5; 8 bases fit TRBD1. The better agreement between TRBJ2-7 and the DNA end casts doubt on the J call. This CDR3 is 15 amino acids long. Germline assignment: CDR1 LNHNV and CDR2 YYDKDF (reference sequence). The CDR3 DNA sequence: TGTGCCATGAGACAGGGGTCTCCGAGCTCCTACGAGCAGTACTTC. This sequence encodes CAMRQGSPSSYEQYF.

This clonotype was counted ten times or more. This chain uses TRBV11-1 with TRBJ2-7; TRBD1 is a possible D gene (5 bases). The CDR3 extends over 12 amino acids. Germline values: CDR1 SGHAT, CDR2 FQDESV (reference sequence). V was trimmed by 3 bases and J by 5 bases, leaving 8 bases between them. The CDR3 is CASSFTGHEQYF. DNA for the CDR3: TGTGCCAGCAGCTTTACAGGACACGAGCAGTACTTC.